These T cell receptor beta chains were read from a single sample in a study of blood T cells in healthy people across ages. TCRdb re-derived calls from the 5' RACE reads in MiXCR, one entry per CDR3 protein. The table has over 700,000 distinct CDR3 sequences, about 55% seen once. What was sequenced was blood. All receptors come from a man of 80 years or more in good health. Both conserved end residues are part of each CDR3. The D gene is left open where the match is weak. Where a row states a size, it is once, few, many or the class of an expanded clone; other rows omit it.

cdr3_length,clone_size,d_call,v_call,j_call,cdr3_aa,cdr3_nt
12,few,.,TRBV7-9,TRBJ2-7,CASSPTVYEQYF,TGTGCCAGCAGCCCTACGGTATACGAGCAGTACTTC
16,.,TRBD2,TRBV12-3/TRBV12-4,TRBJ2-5,CASSVWGGTSQETQYF,TGTGCCAGCAGTGTGTGGGGTGGGACTAGCCAAGAGACCCAGTACTTC
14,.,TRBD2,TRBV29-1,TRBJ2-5,CSVTLAGPQETQYF,TGCAGCGTGACGCTAGCGGGCCCCCAAGAGACCCAGTACTTC
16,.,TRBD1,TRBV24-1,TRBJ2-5,CATSDLGGTGQETQYF,TGTGCCACCAGTGATTTGGGAGGGACAGGCCAAGAGACCCAGTACTTC
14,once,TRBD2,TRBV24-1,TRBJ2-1,CATSAAGGYNEQFF,TGTGCCACCAGTGCGGCGGGAGGTTACAATGAGCAGTTCTTC
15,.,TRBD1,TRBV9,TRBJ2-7,CASSVGEGQGWEQYF,TGTGCCAGCAGCGTAGGGGAGGGACAGGGGTGGGAGCAGTACTTC
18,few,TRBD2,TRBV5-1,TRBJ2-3,CASSLGLAGGLSSDTQYF,TGCGCCAGCAGCTTGGGACTAGCGGGAGGGCTCTCGTCAGATACGCAGTATTTT
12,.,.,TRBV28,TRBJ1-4,CASSEPGIKLFF,TGTGCCAGCAGCGAGCCGGGGATAAAACTGTTTTTT
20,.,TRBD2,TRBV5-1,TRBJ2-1,CASSTVRGLAGGSSYNEQFF,TGCGCCAGCAGCACGGTGCGCGGACTAGCGGGAGGATCGTCCTACAATGAGCAGTTCTTC
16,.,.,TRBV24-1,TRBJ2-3,CATSDPSGLGRDTQYF,TGTGCCACCAGTGACCCAAGCGGGTTGGGGAGAGATACGCAGTATTTT
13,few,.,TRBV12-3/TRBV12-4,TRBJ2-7,CASSLRFSYEQYF,TGTGCCAGCAGTTTAAGGTTCTCCTACGAGCAGTACTTC
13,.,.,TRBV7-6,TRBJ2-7,CASSFNVGDEQYF,TGTGCCAGCAGCTTCAACGTCGGGGACGAGCAGTACTTC
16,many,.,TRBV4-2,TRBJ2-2,CASSQPTSSNTGELFF,TGTGCCAGCAGCCAACCAACGAGTTCGAACACCGGGGAGCTGTTTTTT
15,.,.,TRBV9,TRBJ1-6,CASSVGRLSGSPLHF,TGTGCCAGCAGCGTCGGGAGGCTCTCAGGGTCGCCCCTCCACTTT
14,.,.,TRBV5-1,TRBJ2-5,CASSLDRRKETQYF,TGCGCCAGCAGTTTAGACAGGAGAAAAGAGACCCAGTACTTC
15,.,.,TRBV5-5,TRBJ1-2,CASTPVGANNYGYTF,TGTGCCAGCACCCCAGTGGGGGCCAATAACTATGGCTACACCTTC
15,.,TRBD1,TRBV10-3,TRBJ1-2,CAIRGFGQGDYGYTF,TGTGCCATCAGGGGATTTGGACAGGGAGACTATGGCTACACCTTC
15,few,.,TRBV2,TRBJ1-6,CASIKGSPYNSPLHF,TGTGCCAGCATTAAGGGATCCCCCTATAATTCACCCCTCCACTTT
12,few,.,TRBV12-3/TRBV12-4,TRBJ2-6,CASTRGANVLTF,TGTGCCAGCACTCGGGGGGCCAACGTCCTGACTTTC
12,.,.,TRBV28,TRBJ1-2,CASTQEDYGYTF,TGTGCCAGCACCCAAGAGGACTATGGCTACACCTTC
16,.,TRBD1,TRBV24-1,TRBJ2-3,CATSDSTGLSTDTQYF,TGTGCCACCAGTGATTCGACAGGGCTAAGCACAGATACGCAGTATTTT
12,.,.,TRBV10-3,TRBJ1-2,CAIMDTKGGYTF,TGTGCCATCATGGACACGAAGGGAGGCTACACCTTC
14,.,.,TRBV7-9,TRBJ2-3,CASSLSRDTDTQYF,TGTGCCAGCAGCTTATCTAGGGATACAGATACGCAGTATTTT
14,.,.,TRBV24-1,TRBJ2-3,CATSDLGGGLTQYF,TGTGCCACCAGTGATTTGGGCGGCGGGCTTACGCAGTATTTT
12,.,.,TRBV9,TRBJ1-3,CASSGMLNTIYF,TGTGCCAGCAGCGGGATGTTAAACACCATATATTTT
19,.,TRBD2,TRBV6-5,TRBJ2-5,CASSYSAAAGPFGRETQYF,TGTGCCAGCAGTTACTCGGCTGCAGCGGGGCCTTTCGGGAGGGAGACCCAGTACTTC
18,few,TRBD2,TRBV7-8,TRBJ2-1,CASSSRLAGGWGLNEQFF,TGTGCCAGCAGCTCGAGACTAGCGGGAGGGTGGGGCCTCAATGAGCAGTTCTTC
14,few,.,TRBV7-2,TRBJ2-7,CASSRRISGYEQYF,TGTGCCAGCAGCCGCAGAATCAGCGGGTACGAGCAGTACTTC
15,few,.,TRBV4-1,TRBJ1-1,CASSQAQVYNTEAFF,TGCGCCAGCAGCCAAGCCCAGGTTTATAACACTGAAGCTTTCTTT
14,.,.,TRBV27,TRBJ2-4,CASRATASIWREYF,TGTGCCAGCAGGGCGACAGCCTCTATCTGGCGGGAGTACTTC
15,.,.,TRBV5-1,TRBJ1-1,CASSGLGGPRTEAFF,TGCGCCAGCAGCGGCCTCGGGGGCCCTAGAACTGAAGCTTTCTTT
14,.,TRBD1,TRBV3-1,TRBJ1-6,CASSYRQGNSPLHF,TGTGCCAGCAGTTACAGACAGGGGAATTCACCCCTCCACTTT
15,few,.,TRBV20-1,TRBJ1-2,CSASSDEFYRYGYTF,TGCAGTGCCAGCTCCGACGAGTTCTACCGTTATGGCTACACCTTC
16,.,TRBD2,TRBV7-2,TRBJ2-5,CVSSFRLAAYQETQYF,TGTGTCAGCAGCTTCCGACTAGCAGCGTACCAAGAGACCCAGTACTTC
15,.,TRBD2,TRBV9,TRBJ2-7,CASSVGGLAGSEQYF,TGTGCCAGCAGCGTAGGGGGGCTAGCGGGATCCGAGCAGTACTTC
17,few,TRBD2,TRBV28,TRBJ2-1,CASSLFLEGLAGTEQFF,TGTGCCAGCAGTTTATTTTTGGAAGGACTAGCGGGAACTGAGCAGTTCTTC
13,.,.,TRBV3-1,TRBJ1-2,CASSLGEPYGYTF,TGTGCCAGCAGCCTAGGCGAGCCCTATGGCTACACCTTC
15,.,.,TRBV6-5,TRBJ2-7,CASSYGPPGAYEQYF,TGTGCCAGCAGTTACGGGCCCCCGGGTGCCTACGAGCAGTACTTC
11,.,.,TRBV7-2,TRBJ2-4,CASTSGNIQYF,TGTGCCAGCACCTCAGGGAACATTCAGTACTTC
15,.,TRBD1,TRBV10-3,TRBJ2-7,CAISVSGTGPYEQYF,TGTGCCATCAGTGTTTCCGGGACAGGGCCCTACGAGCAGTACTTC
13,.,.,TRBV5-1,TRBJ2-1,CASSVVEGGEQFF,TGCGCCAGCAGCGTGGTTGAGGGAGGTGAGCAGTTCTTC
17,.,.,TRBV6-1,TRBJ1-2,CASTNRQTGVPYAGYTF,TGTGCCAGCACCAATCGACAGACCGGAGTCCCTTATGCAGGCTACACCTTC
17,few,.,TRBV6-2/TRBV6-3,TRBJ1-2,CASSYSTGQGSAYGYTF,TGTGCCAGCAGTTACTCGACGGGGCAGGGCTCGGCGTATGGCTACACCTTC
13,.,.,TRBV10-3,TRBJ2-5,CAISQNYQETQYF,TGTGCCATCAGCCAGAATTACCAAGAGACCCAGTACTTC
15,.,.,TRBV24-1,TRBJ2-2,CATSDLPRETGELFF,TGTGCCACCAGTGATTTGCCTCGTGAGACCGGGGAGCTGTTTTTT
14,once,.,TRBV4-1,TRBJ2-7,CASSQEPVSYEQYF,TGCGCCAGCAGCCAAGAACCTGTAAGCTACGAGCAGTACTTC
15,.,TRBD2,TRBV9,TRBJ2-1,CASSVVLAGVNEQFF,TGTGCCAGCAGCGTAGTACTAGCGGGGGTCAATGAGCAGTTCTTC
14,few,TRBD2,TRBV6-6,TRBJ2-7,CASSTSGGTYEQYF,TGTGCCAGCAGTACTAGCGGGGGGACCTACGAGCAGTACTTC
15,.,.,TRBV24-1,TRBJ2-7,CATSGFQGLPYEQYF,TGTGCCACCAGTGGATTTCAGGGGCTTCCCTACGAGCAGTACTTC